These 30 T cell receptor beta chains originate from one sample sequenced in a study of blood T cell repertoires in COVID-19. Profiled with immunoSEQ multiplex PCR; TCRdb holds only in-frame clones, not every one. The sample yields 220,000 or so clones, about 83% seen once. The sequencing input was PBMCs or T cells enriched from blood (not recorded which). The receptors come from a woman aged 50 to 60 who had recovered from COVID-19.

In this sample, this clone turned up once. The chain uses TRBV27 and TRBJ2-7, with TRBD2 matching 8 bases. The CDR3 is made up of 14 amino acids. Per the germline V gene, CDR1 is MNHEY and CDR2 is SMNVEV (reference sequence). J gave up 6 bases and V 3 bases, and 7 bases lay outside the gene matches. The DNA for the CDR3 is TGTGCCAGCAGTTTCGGGGGGGGTCGTAGCGAGCAGTACTTC. As protein: CASSFGGGRSEQYF.

The genes are TRBV11-2 and TRBJ2-1, with TRBD2 as a possible D gene (6 bases). Germline-derived CDR1 and CDR2 are SGHAT and FQNNGV. This CDR3 has 15 amino acids. Between the trimmed V and J ends, which lost 0 bases and 2 bases, there was a span of 8 bases. This chain's CDR3 is CASSLDRLAYNEQFF. For the CDR3, the DNA is TGTGCCAGCAGCTTAGATCGACTAGCCTACAATGAGCAGTTCTTC. The full variable domain, rest sourced from reference TRBV11-2 and TRBJ2-1, is EAGVAQSPRYKIIEKRQSVAFWCNPISGHATLYWYQQILGQGPKLLIQFQNNGVVDDSQLPKDRFSAERLKGVDSTLKIQPAKLEDSAVYLCASSLDRLAYNEQFFGPGTRLTVL.

This chain joins TRBV12-5 and TRBJ2-5, with 9 bases identical to TRBD1. V lost 0 bases to trimming and J lost 0 bases; unmatched junction nucleotides: 11. The germline gives CDR1 LGHNT, CDR2 FRNRAP. The CDR3 loop spans 19 amino acids. The DNA for the CDR3 is TGTGCTAGTGGTTTGGTTCACACCGGGGACAGGGCATACCAAGAGACCCAGTACTTC. Translated: CASGLVHTGDRAYQETQYF.

This rearrangement joins TRBV11-2 to TRBJ2-7; TRBD2 aligns across 9 bases. Germline assignment: CDR1 SGHAT and CDR2 FQNNGV. The V gene end was trimmed by 6 bases and the J gene end by 4 bases; junction bases not matched to a gene: 7. The length of the CDR3 is 14 residues. DNA of the CDR3: TGTGCCAGCAGAGCGGGGGGCCGGGATTACGAGCAGTACTTC. It codes for CASRAGGRDYEQYF.

This clone was found once. This rearrangement joins TRBV6-6 to TRBJ2-1, with 7 nucleotides matching TRBD2. This CDR3 region has 14 residues. J lost 2 bases, V lost 5 bases, and 3 bases had no gene match. CDR1 MNHNY and CDR2 SVGAGI come from the germline V gene (reference sequence). The CDR3 loop is CASSVSGAYNEQFF. The CDR3 coding sequence is TGTGCCAGCAGTGTAAGCGGGGCCTACAATGAGCAGTTCTTC.

V usage is TRBV28 and J usage is TRBJ2-5; D is ambiguous. Germline V gives CDR1 MDHEN, CDR2 SYDVKM. V was trimmed by 9 bases and J by 7 bases, leaving 15 bases between them. The length of the CDR3 is 12 residues. CDR3 in amino acids: CASSGSAGTQYF. The CDR3 DNA sequence: TGTGCCAGTAGTGGCAGCGCCGGGACCCAGTACTTC. Full variable domain (missing parts from reference TRBV28 and TRBJ2-5): DVKVTQSSRYLVKRTGEKVFLECVQDMDHENMFWYRQDPGLGLRLIYFSYDVKMKEKGDIPEGYSVSREKKERFSLILESASTNQTSMYLCASSGSAGTQYFGPGTRLLVL.

V usage is TRBV4-1 and J usage is TRBJ2-3, with no clear D. Germline loops: CDR1 MGHRA, CDR2 YSYEKL. The CDR3 length is 13 residues. Trimming took 5 bases from V and 6 from J, leaving 12 bases between them. CDR3 protein: CASSSMTGDTQYF. The CDR3, as DNA: TGCGCCAGCAGCTCAATGACCGGGGATACGCAGTATTTT.

The J gene is TRBJ2-1, the V gene TRBV14; 9 nucleotides agree with TRBD2. Germline CDR1 is SGHDN and CDR2 is FVKESK. Trimming took 4 bases from V and 10 from J; bases not matched to a gene: 11. The CDR3 is 15 residues long. The CDR3 DNA reads TGTGCCAGCAGCCGTCTGGCGGGGGGGCGATGGGAGCAGTTCTTC. It translates to CASSRLAGGRWEQFF.

Written as DNA, the CDR3 is TGTGCCAGCTCCCTCCGGAGCTCCTACGAGCAGTACTTC. This translates into CASSLRSSYEQYF. The V gene is TRBV18, the J gene TRBJ2-7, with no clear D. Germline CDR1 and CDR2: KGHSH and LQKENI. This CDR3 contains 13 residues. V lost 6 bases to trimming and J lost 0 bases, with 9 bases between them.

The rearrangement uses TRBV18 and TRBJ1-1, with D maybe TRBD1 (6 bases). Germline CDR1 KGHSH, CDR2 LQKENI. The CDR3 covers 15 residues. V was clipped by 3 bases and J by 1 base, with 12 bases between them. The CDR3 loop is CASSPGLDRNTEAFF. Here the CDR3 DNA reads TGTGCCAGCTCACCGGGCCTGGACAGGAACACTGAAGCTTTCTTT.

The rearrangement links TRBV9 to TRBJ2-5, with D possibly being TRBD1 (5 bases). Trimming pared 0 bases from V and 2 bases from J, leaving 17 bases between. Per the germline V gene, CDR1 is SGDLS and CDR2 is YYNGEE. This CDR3 region has 17 residues. The CDR3 DNA sequence: TGTGCCAGCAGCGTAGTAGGGGTTAGCCCGGAGCAAGAGACCCAGTACTTC. Translating it yields CASSVVGVSPEQETQYF.

DNA for the CDR3: TGTGCCAGCAGCCCGAGGAGGACAGAAAATGGAAACACCATATATTTT. This translates into CASSPRRTENGNTIYF. The rearrangement links TRBV3-1 (or the pseudogene TRBV3-2) to TRBJ1-3; perhaps TRBD1 as D (6 bases). The V and J ends lost 4 bases and 3 bases respectively, with 16 bases between them. This CDR3 spans 16 amino acids. The germline CDR1 and CDR2 sequences are LGHDT and YNNKEL (reference sequence).

The chain links TRBV2 to TRBJ2-5, with 9 bases fitting TRBD1. V dropped 6 bases and J dropped 5; count of bases not matched to a gene: 4. The CDR3 is 13 amino acids. Germline CDR1 and CDR2: SNHLY and FYNNEI. CDR3: CASSRQGVETQYF. The DNA for the CDR3 is TGTGCCAGCAGCCGACAGGGGGTGGAGACCCAGTACTTC.

This clone has a handful of counts. The rearrangement uses TRBV5-4 and TRBJ1-2, with TRBD1 identical over 8 bases. V dropped 4 bases and J dropped 3; count of bases not matched to a gene: 2. Germline V gives CDR1 SGHNT, CDR2 YYREEE (reference sequence). This CDR3 has 13 amino acids. The CDR3 bases are TGTGCCAGCAGCACGGACAGGGACTATGGCTACACCTTC. It yields the protein CASSTDRDYGYTF.

This chain links TRBV4-3 with TRBJ2-5; 8 nucleotides agree with TRBD1. Germline lookup yields CDR1 LGHNA and CDR2 YSLEER. The V and J ends lost 0 bases and 2 bases, in that order; junction bases with no gene match: 8. The CDR3 runs 17 residues. CDR3 DNA: TGCGCCAGCAGCCAAGATGACCCTACAGGGGGACAAGAGACCCAGTACTTC. Amino acid sequence: CASSQDDPTGGQETQYF.

J is TRBJ1-2 and V is TRBV18; D gene ambiguous. The germline V and J ends were trimmed by 1 base and 1 base, with 7 bases remaining between them. The germline CDR1 and CDR2 sequences are KGHSH and LQKENI. The CDR3 is 14 residues long. The CDR3 sequence is CASSPREVNYGYTF. The CDR3, as DNA: TGTGCCAGCTCACCACGCGAGGTTAACTATGGCTACACCTTC.

This sequence joins TRBV11-3 and TRBJ2-1; TRBD2 is a possible D gene (6 bases). The CDR3 extends over 16 amino acids. CDR1 SGHNT and CDR2 YENEEA come from the germline V gene. Trimming shortened V by 2 bases and J by 7 bases, and 18 bases separated the two germline ends. DNA of the CDR3: TGTGCCAGCAGCTTATTTTTGGGGGGTTTGCGGAATGAGCAGTTCTTC. Its protein product is CASSLFLGGLRNEQFF.

CDR3 sequence (DNA): TGTGCCAGCAGCTTACAGGGCTTGTGGGGGGGTGAGACCCAGTACTTC. It translates to CASSLQGLWGGETQYF. The V gene is TRBV11-3, the J gene TRBJ2-5, with 7 bases lining up with TRBD2. CDR3 size: 16 residues. Germline-derived CDR1 and CDR2 are SGHNT and YENEEA. With V trimmed by 2 bases and J by 5 bases, 11 bases remained unmatched.

V gene TRBV7-2 combines with J gene TRBJ1-3, with a tentative D call TRBD1 (6 bases). There are 14 residues in the CDR3. CDR1 SGHTA and CDR2 FQGNSA come from the germline V gene. V lost 0 bases and J 8 bases, leaving 11 bases between the germline ends. The CDR3 reads CASSLAGGVDTIYF. The CDR3 nucleotides read TGTGCCAGCAGCTTAGCAGGGGGTGTAGACACCATATATTTT. The full variable domain, its missing parts supplied by reference TRBV7-2 and TRBJ1-3, is GAGVSQSPSNKVTEKGKDVELRCDPISGHTALYWYRQSLGQGLEFLIYFQGNSAPDKSGLPSDRFSAERTGGSVSTLTIQRTQQEDSAVYLCASSLAGGVDTIYFGEGSWLTVV.

The CDR3 DNA reads TGTGCCAGCAGCGGTACGACAGGGGGCAGGGGCTACACCTTC. Encoded protein: CASSGTTGGRGYTF. The chain is built from TRBV7-9 and TRBJ1-2; 10 bases are a match to TRBD1. V shed 5 bases and J 8 bases; nucleotides not matched to a gene: 8. Germline lookup yields CDR1 SEHNR and CDR2 FQNEAQ (reference sequence). The CDR3 contains 14 residues.

As concerns this clone: The same CDR3 can be traced to other DNA sequences in this sample. The gene calls are TRBV7-2 and TRBJ2-3; no reliable D call. Germline V gene data show CDR1 as SGHTA and CDR2 as FQGNSA. The CDR3 is 14 residues long. Trimming removed 5 bases from V and 1 base from J, with 10 bases in between. This chain's CDR3 is CASSRVGGTDTQYF. The DNA for the CDR3 is TGTGCCAGCAGCCGGGTTGGAGGCACAGATACGCAGTATTTT. Based on the CDR3 plus reference TRBV7-2 and TRBJ2-3, the full variable domain is GAGVSQSPSNKVTEKGKDVELRCDPISGHTALYWYRQSLGQGLEFLIYFQGNSAPDKSGLPSDRFSAERTGGSVSTLTIQRTQQEDSAVYLCASSRVGGTDTQYFGPGTRLTVL.

V usage is TRBV7-3 and J usage is TRBJ1-1; D is unresolved. Trimming left V 4 bases short and J 6 bases short, with 12 bases between. The CDR3 covers 13 residues. CDR1 and CDR2 from the germline V gene are SGHTA and FQGTGA. The CDR3, as DNA: TGTGCCAGCAGCTCGACTTTAAATTCTGAAGCTTTCTTT. Translated: CASSSTLNSEAFF.

The chain combines TRBV6-6 with TRBJ1-3; 7 positions match TRBD1. With 4 bases clipped from V and 0 bases from J, the junction kept 3 bases outside the gene matches. Germline CDR1 reads MNHNY; CDR2 reads SVGAGI (reference sequence). CDR3 size: 15 residues. The CDR3 DNA follows: TGTGCCAGCAGTTCAAGACAGGGCTCTGGAAACACCATATATTTT. Translation: CASSSRQGSGNTIYF.

This chain uses TRBV6-5 with TRBJ1-1; D ambiguous. The CDR3 is made up of 16 amino acids. With 2 bases removed from V and 1 base from J, the gap between germline ends came to 14 bases. Germline lookup yields CDR1 MNHEY and CDR2 SVGAGI. As DNA, the CDR3 is TGTGCCAGCAGTTACCTACTCCCCCGGGAGAACACTGAAGCTTTCTTT. It is translated as CASSYLLPRENTEAFF.

This chain links TRBV4-2 with TRBJ2-1; 7 bases align to TRBD2. The CDR3 covers 16 residues. The J segment lost 2 bases and the V segment lost 0 bases, leaving 4 bases of the junction unmatched. The germline gives CDR1 LGHNA, CDR2 YNFKEQ. CDR3 coding DNA: TGTGCCAGCAGCCAAGATGGGGCGGGAGCCTACAATGAGCAGTTCTTC. Translating it yields CASSQDGAGAYNEQFF.

The chain joins TRBV3-1 (or the pseudogene TRBV3-2) to TRBJ1-2, with 9 bases identical to TRBD1. V shed 2 bases and J 3 bases; nucleotides not matched to a gene: 7. The CDR3 runs to 16 residues. Germline values: CDR1 LGHDT, CDR2 YNNKEL (reference sequence). The CDR3 DNA follows: TGTGCCAGCAGCCAACAAAAGGGACAGGGACACTATGGCTACACCTTC. Translated: CASSQQKGQGHYGYTF.

The V and J genes are TRBV7-9 and TRBJ1-3; TRBD1 might be the D (5 bases). The CDR3 contains 14 residues. CDR1 SEHNR and CDR2 FQNEAQ come from the germline V gene (reference sequence). V was pared by 3 bases and J by 8 bases, with 14 bases between. The CDR3: CASSLDQGRDTIYF. The CDR3 nucleotides read TGTGCCAGCAGCTTGGATCAGGGCAGGGACACCATATATTTT.

This chain joins TRBV9 and TRBJ2-1; 7 nucleotides agree with TRBD2. CDR3 length: 15 residues. V shed 4 bases and J 1 base; nucleotides not matched to a gene: 5. The germline V gene has CDR1 SGDLS and CDR2 YYNGEE. The CDR3 loop reads CASSPGEGSYNEQFF. For the CDR3, the DNA is TGTGCCAGCAGCCCCGGGGAGGGATCCTACAATGAGCAGTTCTTC.

This clone was observed once. The rearrangement joins TRBV11-2 to TRBJ2-3, with TRBD2 identical over 7 bases. This CDR3 has 15 amino acids. Trimming at V came to 3 bases and at J to 3 bases, leaving 6 bases not matched to a gene. From germline, CDR1 is SGHAT and CDR2 FQNNGV. The CDR3: CASSFPGGGTDTQYF. CDR3 sequence (DNA): TGTGCCAGCAGCTTCCCGGGAGGAGGAACAGATACGCAGTATTTT.

The chain links TRBV7-2 to TRBJ2-1; 10 nucleotides match TRBD2. The trim removed 2 bases at V and 8 bases at J, leaving 9 bases unmatched. The CDR3 spans 16 residues. CDR1 and CDR2 from the germline V gene are SGHTA and FQGNSA. As DNA, the CDR3 is TGTGCCAGCAGCTTACAAGCGTCTAGCGGGAGCGATGAGCAGTTCTTC. It specifies CASSLQASSGSDEQFF.